The present T cell receptor beta chain was sequenced within a study of T cells in Graves' hyperthyroidism and ophthalmopathy. Fresh peripheral blood, about 9.3 ml, yielded the PBMCs. There were TCR beta CDR3 regions amplified from RNA transcripts. HTBI primers were the set used in a first-round RT-PCR of the TCR CDR3. MiXCR was run by TCRdb on the multiplex PCR reads, yielding one entry per CDR3 protein. The sample has about half a million distinct CDR3 sequences, around a quarter seen once; the top ten hold 10% to 12%. V lost 3 bases, J lost 6 bases, and 2 bases stayed unmatched. The CDR3 sequence is 12 residues long. Per germline, CDR1 SQVTM and CDR2 ANQGSEA. In its sample, this clonotype was seen many times. Antigen unknown. Findings and caveats of the study: It was a median approximately six months before onset that the model predicted ophthalmopathy.

Sequenced sample: blood. This sequence originates from a woman aged 30 to 39 with Graves' ophthalmopathy. The gene calls are TRBV29-1 and TRBJ1-1; 9 nucleotides match TRBD1. Here the CDR3 DNA reads TGCAGCGTTGACTGGACAGGGGCTGAAGCTTTCTTT. It yields the protein CSVDWTGAEAFF.